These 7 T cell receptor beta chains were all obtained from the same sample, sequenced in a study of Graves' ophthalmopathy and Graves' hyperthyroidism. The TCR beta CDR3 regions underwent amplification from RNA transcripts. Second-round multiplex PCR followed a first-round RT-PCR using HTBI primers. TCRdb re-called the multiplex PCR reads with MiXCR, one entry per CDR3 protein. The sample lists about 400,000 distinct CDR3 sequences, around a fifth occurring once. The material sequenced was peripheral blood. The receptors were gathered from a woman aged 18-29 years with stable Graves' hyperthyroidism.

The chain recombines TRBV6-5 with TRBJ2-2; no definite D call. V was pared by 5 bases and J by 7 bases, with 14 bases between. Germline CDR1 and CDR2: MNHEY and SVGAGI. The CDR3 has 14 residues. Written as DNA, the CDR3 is TGTGCCAGCAGTAGACCGGGTTTTGACGGGGAGCTGTTTTTT. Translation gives CASSRPGFDGELFF.

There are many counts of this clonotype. The CDR3 DNA reads as TGTGCCAGCAGCCCCATGCCAGGGGGCAAGGCCAAAAACATTCAGTACTTC. Translation gives CASSPMPGGKAKNIQYF. The V call is TRBV11-2, the J call TRBJ2-4, with 8 nucleotides matching TRBD1. The CDR3 loop spans 17 amino acids. Trimming cost V 5 bases and J 1 base; bases outside gene matches: 10. Germline V gene sequence: CDR1 SGHAT, CDR2 FQNNGV.

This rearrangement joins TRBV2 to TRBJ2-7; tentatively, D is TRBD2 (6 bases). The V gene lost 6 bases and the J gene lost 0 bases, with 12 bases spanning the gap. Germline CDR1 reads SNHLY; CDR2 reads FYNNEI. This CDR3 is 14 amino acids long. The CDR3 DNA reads TGTGCCAGCAGCGGTGGACTACGCTCCTACGAGCAGTACTTC. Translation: CASSGGLRSYEQYF.

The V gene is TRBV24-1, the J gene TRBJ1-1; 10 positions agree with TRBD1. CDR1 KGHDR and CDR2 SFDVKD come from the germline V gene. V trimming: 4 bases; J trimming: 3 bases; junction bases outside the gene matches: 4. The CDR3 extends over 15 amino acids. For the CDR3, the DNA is TGTGCCACCAGTGAGGCCGGGACAGGGGACACTGAAGCTTTCTTT. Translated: CATSEAGTGDTEAFF.

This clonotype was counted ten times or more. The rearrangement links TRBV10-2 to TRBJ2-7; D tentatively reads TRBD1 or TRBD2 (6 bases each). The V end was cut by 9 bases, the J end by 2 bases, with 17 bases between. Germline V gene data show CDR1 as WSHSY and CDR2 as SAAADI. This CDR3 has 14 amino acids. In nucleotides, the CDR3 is TGCGCCAGTGCCCTGGGGGGCGGCCCCTACGAGCAGTACTTC. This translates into CASALGGGPYEQYF.

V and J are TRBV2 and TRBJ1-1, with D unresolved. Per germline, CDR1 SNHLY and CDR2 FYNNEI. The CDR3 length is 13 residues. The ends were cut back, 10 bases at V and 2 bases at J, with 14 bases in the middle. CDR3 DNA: TGTGCCACCACCTACGACCATAACACTGAAGCTTTCTTT. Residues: CATTYDHNTEAFF.

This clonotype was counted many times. DNA for the CDR3: TGTGCCAGTAGTATGAGTACCATGAACACTGAAGCTTTCTTT. Protein: CASSMSTMNTEAFF. V usage is TRBV19 and J usage is TRBJ1-1; no reliable D call. The germline V and J ends were trimmed by 3 bases and 0 bases, with 8 bases remaining between them. This CDR3 has 14 residues. From germline, CDR1 is LNHDA and CDR2 SQIVND (reference sequence).